The sample holds one count of the clone carrying this T cell receptor (beta chain). The junction does not match germline at one end; this may be a read error. This sample is drawn from a study of control samples from healthy donors and cancer patients. Clones were read by immunoSEQ multiplex PCR, and TCRdb kept only the in-frame ones, dropping some. The repertoire holds roughly 81,000 clones, with roughly 84% as singletons. CDR1 is MGHRA, CDR2 YSYEKL, per germline. The CDR3 runs 16 residues. The V and J genes are TRBV4-1 and TRBJ2-1, with TRBD2 matching over 7 bases. The clonotype was recovered from a man aged 60 to 75 with head and neck cancer. The sequenced sample was PBMCs. CDR3 in DNA: TGCGCCAGCAGCCAAGGGCTATCCGGGAGGCGGAATGGGCAGTTCTTC. Protein: CASSQGLSGRRNGQFF.